This T cell receptor beta chain was identified in a study of blood T cell repertoires in COVID-19 (dated by TCRdb to the early 2020s). With respect to the entire study: The collaborator samples originated in the United States, Italy and Spain and spanned the acute and convalescent phases of COVID-19. The material from the prospective study consisted of cDNA or gDNA derived from T cells, B-cell-depleted T cells, or PBMCs. The dataset comprised deeply sampled blood TCRbeta repertoires from subjects exposed to, actively infected with, or recovered from COVID-19. The repertoires were released in a freely available public database intended as a resource for research on the immune response to SARS-CoV-2. Samples came from the ongoing ImmuneRACE study (first 160 participants) plus 1,254 subjects from 6 global collaborators. Nearly every sample came with metadata listing a de-identified subject ID, COVID-19 status, age in years and sex. Where available, HLA class I and class II types were obtained from metadata supplied by the sample provider rather than from assay-based typing.

About this clone: This receptor's antigen is unknown. Per-nucleotide qualities are absent, and no much larger clonotype sits a single base away.

TCRbeta CDR3 regions were amplified from genomic DNA using the immunoSEQ Assay, a bias-controlled multiplex PCR. From the authors' description of their analysis: The number of nucleated cells in each sample was estimated from the amplification of reference gene primers within the assay. Sequence reads were collapsed and filtered to measure the absolute abundance of every unique TCRbeta CDR3 rearrangement. For each sample, productive Simpson clonality was calculated by taking the square root of Simpson's diversity index across productive rearrangements. TCRdb mirrors the immuneACCESS table, restricted to in-frame sequences. Some clones are absent from its copies; in checked studies, under half trace to an unresolved V gene, and the reason for the others is unknown. V and J calls and clone size follow that table, whereas D and trimming were derived from the DNA. Counted in this sample were about 160,000 clones; approximately 80% of them appeared once. Of the sample, approximately 8% falls within the top ten clones.

The collaborating institutions used their own protocols to collect whole blood in K2EDTA tubes. Collaborator samples were shipped for TCRbeta analysis as frozen whole blood, isolated PBMCs, or DNA extracted from either sample type. The research as a whole found: The quantity of clinical and demographic metadata differed by source and by participant and was supplied without curation.

Taken from the germline V gene, the CDR1 and CDR2 loops are LGHNA and YSLEER. The CDR3 spans 13 residues, from the cysteine through the phenylalanine. The sequence is cut down to CDR3 DNA, 39 bases in frame from base 1. At the junction V is shortened by 4 bases and J by 8 bases, with 12 bases in between. The V and J genes are TRBV4-3 and TRBJ2-1; possibly the D gene is TRBD2, per 7 matching bases. This clonotype was sampled from a man aged 60-69 years with acute or convalescent COVID-19. Sequencing used peripheral blood. The sequenced DNA is TGCGCCAGCAGCCCACAGGGAGGGGATGAGCAGTTCTTC. Its translation is CASSPQGGDEQFF.